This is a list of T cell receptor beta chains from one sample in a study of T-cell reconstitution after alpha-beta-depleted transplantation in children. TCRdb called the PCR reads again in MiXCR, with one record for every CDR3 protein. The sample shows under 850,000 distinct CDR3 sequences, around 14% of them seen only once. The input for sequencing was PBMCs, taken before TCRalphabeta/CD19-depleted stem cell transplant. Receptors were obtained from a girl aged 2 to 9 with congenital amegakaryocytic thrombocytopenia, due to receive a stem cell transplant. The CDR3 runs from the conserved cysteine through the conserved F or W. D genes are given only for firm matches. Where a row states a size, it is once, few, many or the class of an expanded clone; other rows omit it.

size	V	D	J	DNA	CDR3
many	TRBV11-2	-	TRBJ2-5	TGTGCCAGCAGCATACAAAGCAGGGAGACCCAGTACTTC	CASSIQSRETQYF
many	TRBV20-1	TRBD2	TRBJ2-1	TGCAGTGCATCCCCGGGACTAGCGGCGAATGAGCAGTTCTTC	CSASPGLAANEQFF
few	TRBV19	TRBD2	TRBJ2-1	TGTGCCAGTAGTAACGCCGCGGCTAGCGGCCACAATGAGCAGTTCTTC	CASSNAAASGHNEQFF
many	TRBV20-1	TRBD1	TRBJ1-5	TGCAGTGCCAGAGCCGGGACAGGAGGTCAGCCCCAGCATTTT	CSARAGTGGQPQHF
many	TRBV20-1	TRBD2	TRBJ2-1	TGCAGTGCTAGGTACACGGGAGGGACCTACAATGAGCAGTTCTTC	CSARYTGGTYNEQFF
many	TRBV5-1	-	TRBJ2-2	TGCGCCAGCAGCGTACGGGACTGGACCGGGGAGCTGTTTTTT	CASSVRDWTGELFF
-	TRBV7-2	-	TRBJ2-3	TGTGCCAGCAGCCCCGAGGGGGACCCTAGCACAGATACGCAGTATTTT	CASSPEGDPSTDTQYF
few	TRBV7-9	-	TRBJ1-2	TGTGCCAGCAGCAAAGATCACGGAGCACAAACCCGCGGTGGCTACACCTTC	CASSKDHGAQTRGGYTF
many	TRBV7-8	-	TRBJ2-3	TGTGCCACCTTAGATACAGGGTGGTACCGAGATACGCAGTATTTT	CATLDTGWYRDTQYF
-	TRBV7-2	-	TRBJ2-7	TGTGCCAGCAGCTTGTCGGGACCTAGCTCCTACGAGCAGTACTTC	CASSLSGPSSYEQYF
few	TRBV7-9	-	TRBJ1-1	TGTGCCAGCAGCTCGGATCAGACCCGGCCTGAAGCTTTCTTT	CASSSDQTRPEAFF
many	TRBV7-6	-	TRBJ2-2	TGTGCCAGCAGCTTAGTATCGTCGCAGACCGGGGAGCTGTTTTTT	CASSLVSSQTGELFF
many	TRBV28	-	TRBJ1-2	TGTGCCAGCAGTGGGGACCGGGAAAACTATGGCTACACCTTC	CASSGDRENYGYTF
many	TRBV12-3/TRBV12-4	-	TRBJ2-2	TGTGCCAGCAGTTTGGCCGGGCGCCGAGGCGGGGAGCTGTTTTTT	CASSLAGRRGGELFF
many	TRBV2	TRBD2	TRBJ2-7	TGTGCCAGCAGTGAGTCAGCGGGAGGGTCTCACGAGCAGTACTTC	CASSESAGGSHEQYF
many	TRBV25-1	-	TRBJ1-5	TGTGCCAGCAGTGAACCGGGGTCGTGGAAGCCCCAGCATTTT	CASSEPGSWKPQHF
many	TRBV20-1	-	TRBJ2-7	TGCAGTGCTACTCGCGGCGGGCCGGTGACCTACGAGCAGTACTTC	CSATRGGPVTYEQYF
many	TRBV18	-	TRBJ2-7	TGTGCCAGCTCATCCCCCTCTGAGTACGAGCAGTACTTC	CASSSPSEYEQYF
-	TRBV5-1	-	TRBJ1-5	TGCGCCAGCAGCTTAGGACTCAGAGATCAGCCCCAGCATTTT	CASSLGLRDQPQHF
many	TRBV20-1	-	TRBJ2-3	TGCAGTGCTAGGGGGTGGACGCCGGCCTCGGGAGACCAATATACGCAGTATTTT	CSARGWTPASGDQYTQYF
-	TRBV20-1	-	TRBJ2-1	TGCAGTGCTAGAGGCTTGAACTATGAGCAGTTCTTC	CSARGLNYEQFF
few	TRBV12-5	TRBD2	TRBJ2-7	TGTGCTAGTGGTTTGGTACTACTTTCCGGGACTAGCGGGAGTCCCTACGAGCAGTACTTC	CASGLVLLSGTSGSPYEQYF
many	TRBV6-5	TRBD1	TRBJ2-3	TGTGCCAGCAGTTACTCCCGGACAGGGGCGAGGGATACGCAGTATTTT	CASSYSRTGARDTQYF
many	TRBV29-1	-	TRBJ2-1	TGCAGCGTCAGTCAAGGGGCTGGCGATGAGCAGTTCTTC	CSVSQGAGDEQFF
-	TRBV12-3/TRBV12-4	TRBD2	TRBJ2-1	TGTGCCATCAGTTTAAGGGCGGTGTCGGGCCTAGCGGACTACAATGAGCAGTTCTTC	CAISLRAVSGLADYNEQFF
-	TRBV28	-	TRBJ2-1	TGTGCCAGGGGCCCGGGGTCCAATGAGCAGTTCTTC	CARGPGSNEQFF
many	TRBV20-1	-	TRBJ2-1	TGCAGTGCTAGTTTGCGAAACTACAATGAGCAGTTCTTC	CSASLRNYNEQFF
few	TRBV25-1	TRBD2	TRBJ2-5	TGTGCCAGCAGTCCAGCTGGGTCTAGCGGAACACAAGAGACCCAGTACTTC	CASSPAGSSGTQETQYF
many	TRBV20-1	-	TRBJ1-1	TGCAGTGCTAGAGTGGGGGGCCTTGGGACTGAAGCTTTCTTT	CSARVGGLGTEAFF
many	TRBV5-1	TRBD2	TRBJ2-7	TGCGCCAGCAGTCGGGGGGGAACCTACGAGCAGTACTTC	CASSRGGTYEQYF
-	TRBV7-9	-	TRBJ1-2	TGTGCCAGCAGCCCCACACCAGCCCGGGGTAACTATGGCTACACCTTC	CASSPTPARGNYGYTF
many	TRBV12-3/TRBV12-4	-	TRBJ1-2	TGTGCCAGCAGTACCTGGGACACTAACTATGGCTACACCTTC	CASSTWDTNYGYTF
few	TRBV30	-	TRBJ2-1	TGTGCCTGGACGACGAGGGGAAATGAGCAGTTCTTC	CAWTTRGNEQFF
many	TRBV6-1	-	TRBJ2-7	TGTGCCAGCAGTGCTCCCTTCCAGGACACGTCATACGAGCAGTACTTC	CASSAPFQDTSYEQYF
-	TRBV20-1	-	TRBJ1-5	TGCAGTGCTCGAGGGGTGAATCAGCCCCAGCATTTT	CSARGVNQPQHF
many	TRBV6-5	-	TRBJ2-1	TGTGCCAGCAGCCAGGCAGGAGAAGCTGAGCAGTTCTTC	CASSQAGEAEQFF
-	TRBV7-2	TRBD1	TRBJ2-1	TGTGCCAGCAGTCCAGGGGGCTCCCTCAGCATCCAGTTCTTC	CASSPGGSLSIQFF